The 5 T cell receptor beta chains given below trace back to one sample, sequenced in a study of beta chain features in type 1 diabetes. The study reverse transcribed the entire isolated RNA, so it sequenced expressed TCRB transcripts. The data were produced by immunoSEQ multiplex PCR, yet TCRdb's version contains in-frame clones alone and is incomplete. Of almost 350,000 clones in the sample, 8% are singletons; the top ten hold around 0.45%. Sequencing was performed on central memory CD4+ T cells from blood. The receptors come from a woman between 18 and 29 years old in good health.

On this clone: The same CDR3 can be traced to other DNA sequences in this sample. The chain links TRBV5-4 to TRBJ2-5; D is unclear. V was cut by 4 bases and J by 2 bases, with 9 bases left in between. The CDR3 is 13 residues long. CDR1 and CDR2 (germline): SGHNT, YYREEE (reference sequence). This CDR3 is CASSLTEQETQYF. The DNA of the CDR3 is TGTGCCAGCAGCCTCACCGAACAAGAGACCCAGTACTTC.

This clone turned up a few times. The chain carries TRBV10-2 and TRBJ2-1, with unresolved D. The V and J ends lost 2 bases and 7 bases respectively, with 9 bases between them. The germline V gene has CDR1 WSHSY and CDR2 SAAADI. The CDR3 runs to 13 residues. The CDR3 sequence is CASSEMTPNEQFF. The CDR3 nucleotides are TGCGCCAGCAGTGAGATGACCCCTAATGAGCAGTTCTTC.

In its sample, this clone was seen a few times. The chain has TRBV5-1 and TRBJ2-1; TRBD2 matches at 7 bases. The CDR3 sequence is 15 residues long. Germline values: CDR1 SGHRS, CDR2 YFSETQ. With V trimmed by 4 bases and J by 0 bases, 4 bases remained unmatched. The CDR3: CASSRSGLSYNEQFF. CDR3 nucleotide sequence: TGCGCCAGCAGCCGTAGCGGGCTCTCCTACAATGAGCAGTTCTTC.

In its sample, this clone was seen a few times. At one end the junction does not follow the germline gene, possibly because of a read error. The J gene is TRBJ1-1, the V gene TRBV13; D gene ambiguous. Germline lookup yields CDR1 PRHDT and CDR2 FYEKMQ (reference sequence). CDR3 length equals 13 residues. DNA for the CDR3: TGTGCCAGCAGTTTAGCGATCGGCACTGAAGCTTTCTTT. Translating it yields CASSLAIGTEAFF. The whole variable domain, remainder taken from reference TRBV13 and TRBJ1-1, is AAGVIQSPRHLIKEKRETATLKCYPIPRHDTVYWYQQGPGQDPQFLISFYEKMQSDKGSIPDRFSAQQFSDYHSELNMSSLELGDSALYFCASSLAIGTEAFFGQGTRLTVV.

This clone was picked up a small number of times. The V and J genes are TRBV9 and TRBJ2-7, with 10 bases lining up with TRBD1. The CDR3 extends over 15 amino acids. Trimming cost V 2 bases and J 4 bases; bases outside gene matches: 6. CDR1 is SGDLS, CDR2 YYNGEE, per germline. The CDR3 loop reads CASSVAGTGVYEQYF. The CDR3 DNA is TGTGCCAGCAGCGTCGCCGGGACAGGGGTATACGAGCAGTACTTC. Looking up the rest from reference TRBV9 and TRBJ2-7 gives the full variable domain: DSGVTQTPKHLITATGQRVTLRCSPRSGDLSVYWYQQSLDQGLQFLIQYYNGEERAKGNILERFSAQQFPDLHSELNLSSLELGDSALYFCASSVAGTGVYEQYFGPGTRLTVT.